The 20 T cell receptor beta chains reported below all come from one sample, sequenced in a study of blood T cell repertoires in COVID-19. Assay used: immunoSEQ multiplex PCR; TCRdb lists only in-frame clones, some missing. The data hold approximately 150,000 clones, with around 80% observed a single time. The sample consisted of PBMCs or T cells enriched from blood (not recorded which). Source of these receptors: a man aged 35 to 55 who had recovered from COVID-19.

This clone was recorded a few times. The CDR3 reads CASSLRGNTGELFF. In DNA, the CDR3 is TGTGCCAGCAGCCTGCGGGGCAACACCGGGGAGCTGTTTTTT. The chain has TRBV7-2 and TRBJ2-2; D is perhaps TRBD2 (6 bases). Germline CDR1 reads SGHTA; CDR2 reads FQGNSA. The CDR3 consists of 14 residues. The ends were cut back, 5 bases at V and 2 bases at J, with 9 bases in the middle. Drawing the rest from reference TRBV7-2 and TRBJ2-2, the complete variable domain is GAGVSQSPSNKVTEKGKDVELRCDPISGHTALYWYRQSLGQGLEFLIYFQGNSAPDKSGLPSDRFSAERTGGSVSTLTIQRTQQEDSAVYLCASSLRGNTGELFFGEGSRLTVL.

The chain uses TRBV7-2 and TRBJ1-2, with D unclear. Per the germline V gene, CDR1 is SGHTA and CDR2 is FQGNSA. V was shortened by 7 bases and J by 2 bases, with 14 bases between the two germline ends. The CDR3 extends over 14 amino acids. In DNA form, the CDR3 reads TGTGCCAGCACAGACGGGTCATCAAACTATGGCTACACCTTC. It encodes CASTDGSSNYGYTF.

This clone was counted a single time. The chain uses TRBV5-1 and TRBJ2-2; TRBD2 agrees at 13 bases. The CDR3 consists of 15 residues. The germline CDR1 and CDR2 sequences are SGHRS and YFSETQ. Trimming at V came to 2 bases and at J to 7 bases, leaving 2 bases not matched to a gene. The CDR3 loop reads CASSFGLAGDGELFF. CDR3 nucleotides: TGCGCCAGCAGCTTCGGACTAGCGGGGGACGGGGAGCTGTTTTTT.

This chain joins TRBV25-1 and TRBJ2-5; TRBD2 agrees at 10 bases. The CDR3 totals 18 residues. Germline CDR1 reads MGHDK; CDR2 reads SYGVNS. Losses at the gene ends were 1 base for V and 3 bases for J; bases not matched to a gene: 11. The CDR3 DNA reads as TGTGCCAGCAGTGAATCGGGCGTATCCACTAGCGGGAAAGAGACCCAGTACTTC. This gives the protein CASSESGVSTSGKETQYF.

The rearrangement joins TRBV12-3 or TRBV12-4 to TRBJ1-1; unclear D gene. The CDR3 has 12 residues. V shed 8 bases and J shed 3 bases, with 10 bases lying between them. The DNA of the CDR3 is TGTGCCAGCGCCGGGGATTACACTGAAGCTTTCTTT. Translation gives CASAGDYTEAFF.

The chain combines TRBV29-1 with TRBJ2-1, with 11 bases matching TRBD2. V lost 7 bases and J lost 7; bases outside the gene matches: 9. CDR3 length: 14 amino acids. Germline CDR1 is SQVTM and CDR2 is ANQGSEA. CDR3 sequence: CSGLSGGARNEQFF. CDR3 nucleotides: TGCAGCGGCCTTAGCGGGGGGGCTCGGAATGAGCAGTTCTTC.

In this sample, this clone turned up many times. This chain links TRBV11-2 with TRBJ2-1; TRBD2 is a possible D gene (5 bases). Germline V gene lookup returns CDR1 SGHAT and CDR2 FQNNGV. Trimming took 1 base from V and 7 from J, leaving 14 bases between them. This CDR3 spans 15 amino acids. CDR3 DNA: TGTGCCAGCAGCTTAGCGAGTCCGCGGGTAAATGAGCAGTTCTTC. Its protein is CASSLASPRVNEQFF.

The chain carries TRBV6-6 and TRBJ2-5; 13 bases map to TRBD2. The length of the CDR3 is 16 residues. CDR1 MNHNY and CDR2 SVGAGI come from the germline V gene (reference sequence). V shed 6 bases, J shed 1 base, and the junction held 5 bases outside the gene matches. Written as DNA, the CDR3 is TGTGCCAGCAGGAGGACTAGCGGGGGTTTCCAAGAGACCCAGTACTTC. This gives the protein CASRRTSGGFQETQYF.

This clone has a handful of counts. The chain recombines TRBV4-1 with TRBJ1-5; TRBD1 aligns across 9 bases. V was pared by 4 bases and J by 7 bases, with 8 bases of the junction left unmatched. Germline-derived CDR1 and CDR2 are MGHRA and YSYEKL. This CDR3 contains 15 residues. This chain's CDR3 is CASSRDREGWQPQHF. CDR3 DNA: TGCGCCAGCAGCCGGGACAGGGAGGGTTGGCAGCCCCAGCATTTT.

V is TRBV6-5 and J is TRBJ1-6; maybe TRBD1 (5 bases). Looked up from germline, CDR1 is MNHEY and CDR2 is SVGAGI. CDR3 length: 14 residues. Trimming took 2 bases from V and 7 from J, leaving 9 bases between them. The chain's CDR3 is CASSYQEGNSPLHF. In nucleotides, the CDR3 is TGTGCCAGCAGTTACCAGGAGGGGAATTCACCCCTCCACTTT.

V is TRBV7-8 and J is TRBJ1-1; the D gene is possibly TRBD1 (5 bases). Germline assignment: CDR1 SGHVS and CDR2 FQNEAQ. Between the trimmed V and J ends, which lost 5 bases and 4 bases, there was a span of 11 bases. CDR3 length: 13 residues. The CDR3 region is CASSATVGTEAFF. CDR3 nucleotides: TGTGCCAGCAGCGCGACAGTTGGCACTGAAGCTTTCTTT.

The V and J genes are TRBV19 and TRBJ1-2; D not resolved. Trimming left V 11 bases short and J 4 bases short, with 11 bases between. This CDR3 contains 11 residues. CDR1 is LNHDA and CDR2 is SQIVND in the germline V gene (reference sequence). CDR3 protein: CALGGTYGYTF. The CDR3, as DNA: TGTGCCCTTGGAGGAACCTATGGCTACACCTTC.

The chain has TRBV19 and TRBJ2-3; 7 bases are a match to TRBD2. The length of the CDR3 is 16 residues. The V gene end was trimmed by 5 bases and the J gene end by 0 bases; junction bases not matched to a gene: 8. The germline CDR1 and CDR2 sequences are LNHDA and SQIVND (reference sequence). CDR3: CASSEGLIPSTDTQYF. As DNA, the CDR3 is TGTGCCAGTAGTGAGGGACTAATTCCTAGCACAGATACGCAGTATTTT.

The gene calls are TRBV5-1 and TRBJ2-1; D is uncertain. The CDR3 runs to 12 residues. Trimming cost V 1 base and J 6 bases, with 5 bases left between them. The germline gives CDR1 SGHRS, CDR2 YFSETQ. The CDR3: CASSLQFNEQFF. In nucleotides, the CDR3 is TGCGCCAGCAGCTTGCAGTTCAATGAGCAGTTCTTC. The full variable domain, its missing parts supplied by reference TRBV5-1 and TRBJ2-1, is KAGVTQTPRYLIKTRGQQVTLSCSPISGHRSVSWYQQTPGQGLQFLFEYFSETQRNKGNFPGRFSGRQFSNSRSEMNVSTLELGDSALYLCASSLQFNEQFFGPGTRLTVL.

The chain is built from TRBV21-1 and TRBJ2-7; the DNA was not used to check the table's D call, TRBD2. TRBV21-1 corresponds to a pseudogene. The CDR3 sequence is 14 residues long. This CDR3 is CASSKGRGRGEQYV. In DNA form, the CDR3 reads TGTGCCAGCAGCAAAGGGAGGGGACGGGGGGAGCAGTACGTC.

This sequence joins TRBV3-1 (or the pseudogene TRBV3-2) and TRBJ2-5; 8 nucleotides line up with TRBD2. V lost 1 base, J lost 2 bases, and 6 bases stayed unmatched. Germline-derived CDR1 and CDR2 are LGHDT and YNNKEL (reference sequence). The CDR3 is made up of 16 amino acids. The CDR3 reads CASSQGSGGGQETQYF. The CDR3, as DNA: TGTGCCAGCAGCCAAGGATCGGGCGGGGGGCAAGAGACCCAGTACTTC.

This clone showed up just once. The chain couples TRBV6-2 or TRBV6-3 to TRBJ2-5; 8 nucleotides agree with TRBD1. Germline V gene data show CDR1 as MNHEY and CDR2 as SVGEGT. After removal of 2 bases from V and 7 bases from J, the junction contained 12 bases not matched to a gene. The CDR3 loop spans 16 amino acids. Here the CDR3 DNA reads TGTGCCAGCAGTTACGCGTCGACAGGGGCCCCCGGGACCCAGTACTTC. Translation gives CASSYASTGAPGTQYF.

This clone was recorded once. CDR3 bases: TGTGCCAGCAGCTTTTCTAAGGAGGCCTACGAGCAGTACGTC. Translating gives CASSFSKEAYEQYV. V and J are TRBV5-6 and TRBJ2-7; maybe TRBD2 (5 bases). This CDR3 spans 14 amino acids. V lost 2 bases and J 2 bases, leaving 11 bases between the germline ends. Germline V lookup: CDR1 SGHDT, CDR2 YYEEEE.

For this clone: Other DNA sequences of this sample code for an identical CDR3. The chain has TRBV5-1 and TRBJ1-2; 10 nucleotides line up with TRBD1. The J segment lost 2 bases and the V segment lost 0 bases, leaving 1 base of the junction unmatched. Per the germline V gene, CDR1 is SGHRS and CDR2 is YFSETQ. This CDR3 comprises 15 residues. The CDR3 bases are TGCGCCAGCAGCTTGGGACAGGGGGCAAACTATGGCTACACCTTC. This encodes CASSLGQGANYGYTF.

The sample holds one count of this clone. V and J are TRBV4-1 and TRBJ2-3; TRBD2 matches at 11 bases. CDR3 size: 16 residues. Per germline, CDR1 MGHRA and CDR2 YSYEKL. Trimming removed 2 bases from V and 3 bases from J; junction bases left unmatched: 4. The DNA of the CDR3 is TGCGCCAGCAGCCAAACGCTAGCGGGGGGAACAGATACGCAGTATTTT. Its protein is CASSQTLAGGTDTQYF.